This TCR beta chain originates from a study of T cell responses to AZD1222 COVID-19 vaccine. Overall study findings and caveats: Reportedly, nearly half of unique spike TCRs recognized epitopes outside B.1.351/B.1.1.7 mutations. The donors showed a predominance of white British ancestry and of females, with possible underestimation of clonal diversity. Rises in breadth and depth of Spike-specific TCRs came after two AZD1222 doses. All repertoire sampling was performed exclusively after the peak T cell response.

Trimming shortened V by 4 bases and J by 1 base, and 1 base separated the two germline ends. This CDR3 region has 11 residues. The V gene's germline CDR1 is SGHTA and CDR2 FQGNSA. Assay: immunoSEQ multiplex PCR; the TCRdb copy retains only in-frame clones and omits some. The sample holds about 140,000 clones, approximately 85% seen once. Worth noting for this clone: Its antigen is unidentified.

This clonotype was sampled from an adult who received the MenACWY meningococcal vaccine as a control. The chain joins TRBV7-2 to TRBJ2-5; D is undetermined. This specimen consisted of peripheral blood, obtained 28 days after the second dose of the MenACWY control vaccine. This CDR3 is CASSSQETQYF. The CDR3 DNA sequence: TGTGCCAGCAGCTCCCAAGAGACCCAGTACTTC. Full variable domain (rest looked up from reference TRBV7-2 and TRBJ2-5): GAGVSQSPSNKVTEKGKDVELRCDPISGHTALYWYRQSLGQGLEFLIYFQGNSAPDKSGLPSDRFSAERTGGSVSTLTIQRTQQEDSAVYLCASSSQETQYFGPGTRLLVL.